These T cell receptor beta chains were read from a single sample in a study of blood T cell repertoires in COVID-19. TCRdb's copy holds only in-frame clones and misses some; the assay was immunoSEQ multiplex PCR. In the table there are about 310,000 clones, approximately 81% of which are singletons. Sequenced sample: PBMCs or T cells enriched from blood (not recorded which). These receptors were obtained from a woman aged 30 to 39 who had been exposed to COVID-19. Both conserved end residues are part of each CDR3. A D gene is named only where the DNA matches it firmly. Clone size is not always given. Where it is, it says once, few, many or a class for expanded clones.

d_call: NA; clone_size: NA; v_call: TRBV21-1; j_call: TRBJ1-2; cdr3_nt: TGTGCCAGCAGCAAAGCAGGCGGTTGTCGGGATGGCTACACCTTC; cdr3_aa: CASSKAGGCRDGYTF
d_call: NA; clone_size: NA; v_call: TRBV28; j_call: TRBJ2-7; cdr3_nt: TGTGCCAGCCAGGGGGGCTTACTATACGAGCAGTACTTC; cdr3_aa: CASQGGLLYEQYF
d_call: NA; clone_size: NA; v_call: TRBV9; j_call: TRBJ2-3; cdr3_nt: TGTGCCAGCAGCGTAGGTGACAGGCGGACAGATACGCAGTATTTT; cdr3_aa: CASSVGDRRTDTQYF
d_call: NA; clone_size: NA; v_call: TRBV28; j_call: TRBJ1-6; cdr3_nt: TGTGCCAGCAGTGAAACAGGGAACTCCTATAATTCACCCCTCCACTTT; cdr3_aa: CASSETGNSYNSPLHF
d_call: NA; clone_size: NA; v_call: TRBV29-1; j_call: TRBJ1-5; cdr3_nt: TGCAGCGTTGTTGAAGGGAAAGGGGTTAATAGCAATCAGCCCCAGCATTTT; cdr3_aa: CSVVEGKGVNSNQPQHF
d_call: NA; clone_size: NA; v_call: TRBV28; j_call: TRBJ1-2; cdr3_nt: TGTGCCAGCAGTGACAGCCTCTATGGCTACACCTTC; cdr3_aa: CASSDSLYGYTF
d_call: NA; clone_size: NA; v_call: TRBV5-4; j_call: TRBJ2-5; cdr3_nt: TGTGCCAGCGGAGTAGCGGATATTCGGGGGACCCAGTACTTC; cdr3_aa: CASGVADIRGTQYF
d_call: TRBD1; clone_size: once; v_call: TRBV19; j_call: TRBJ1-3; cdr3_nt: TGTGCCAGTAGGCCCCGGGGGACAGATTCTGGAAACACCATATATTTT; cdr3_aa: CASRPRGTDSGNTIYF
d_call: TRBD1; clone_size: NA; v_call: TRBV3-1/TRBV3-2; j_call: TRBJ2-7; cdr3_nt: TGTGCCAGCAGCCCCCGTGGGACAGGGCCTTACGGCTACGAGCAGTACTTC; cdr3_aa: CASSPRGTGPYGYEQYF
d_call: TRBD2; clone_size: NA; v_call: TRBV25-1; j_call: TRBJ2-2; cdr3_nt: TGTGCCAGCAGACCCTCGAACCGGGGGGGCCCGGGGGAGCTGTTTTTT; cdr3_aa: CASRPSNRGGPGELFF
d_call: NA; clone_size: NA; v_call: TRBV28; j_call: TRBJ2-7; cdr3_nt: TGTGCCAGCATAGGAGGCCCAGGGGTCCCCTACGAGCAGTACTTC; cdr3_aa: CASIGGPGVPYEQYF
d_call: TRBD1; clone_size: NA; v_call: TRBV27; j_call: TRBJ1-2; cdr3_nt: TGTGCCAGCAGTTTGTCAAACAGGGGGCTATATGGCTACACCTTC; cdr3_aa: CASSLSNRGLYGYTF
d_call: NA; clone_size: NA; v_call: TRBV28; j_call: TRBJ1-6; cdr3_nt: TGTGCCAGCAGTTTTTCTCCCACCGCGGGTATAGGGAATTCACCCCTCCACTTT; cdr3_aa: CASSFSPTAGIGNSPLHF
d_call: NA; clone_size: NA; v_call: TRBV5-1; j_call: TRBJ1-1; cdr3_nt: TGCGCCAGCACACATAACAGGGACTACGCTGAAGCTTTCTTT; cdr3_aa: CASTHNRDYAEAFF
d_call: NA; clone_size: few; v_call: TRBV5-1; j_call: TRBJ2-3; cdr3_nt: TGCGCCAGCAGCATCCGGGGAGGCACAGATACGCAGTATTTT; cdr3_aa: CASSIRGGTDTQYF
d_call: NA; clone_size: once; v_call: TRBV7-2; j_call: TRBJ1-1; cdr3_nt: TGTGCCAGCAGCCCTGATCGGCAGGGGAACACTGAAGCTTTCTTT; cdr3_aa: CASSPDRQGNTEAFF
d_call: NA; clone_size: NA; v_call: TRBV30; j_call: TRBJ2-3; cdr3_nt: TGTGCCTGGAGTCGGAGAGAGCGGGATACGCAGTATTTT; cdr3_aa: CAWSRRERDTQYF
d_call: NA; clone_size: NA; v_call: TRBV7-3; j_call: TRBJ2-3; cdr3_nt: TGTGCCAGCAGCTCGAAACTAGGCTCTAGCACAGATACGCAGTATTTT; cdr3_aa: CASSSKLGSSTDTQYF
d_call: TRBD1; clone_size: NA; v_call: TRBV14; j_call: TRBJ2-2; cdr3_nt: TGTGCCAGCAGCCAAGCCGACAGGGGGCATACCGGGGAGCTGTTTTTT; cdr3_aa: CASSQADRGHTGELFF
d_call: NA; clone_size: NA; v_call: TRBV9; j_call: TRBJ1-2; cdr3_nt: TGTGCCAGCAGCGTAGCGGAGGGATATGGCTACACCTTC; cdr3_aa: CASSVAEGYGYTF
d_call: NA; clone_size: NA; v_call: TRBV2; j_call: TRBJ2-1; cdr3_nt: TGTGCCAGCAAGCTAGGAAGCTCCTACAATGAGCAGTTCTTC; cdr3_aa: CASKLGSSYNEQFF
d_call: TRBD2; clone_size: once; v_call: TRBV6-5; j_call: TRBJ2-2; cdr3_nt: TGTGCCAGCAGGGGGGAGGGGAACACCGGGGAGCTGTTTTTT; cdr3_aa: CASRGEGNTGELFF
d_call: NA; clone_size: once; v_call: TRBV12-2; j_call: TRBJ2-2; cdr3_nt: TGTGCAAGTCGCTTAGGTGGGCCGGACGGGGAGCTGTTTTTT; cdr3_aa: CASRLGGPDGELFF
d_call: NA; clone_size: NA; v_call: TRBV2; j_call: TRBJ1-1; cdr3_nt: TGTGCCAGCAGCCCAGAGACAGGCATGAACACTGAAGCTTTCTTT; cdr3_aa: CASSPETGMNTEAFF
d_call: NA; clone_size: NA; v_call: TRBV2; j_call: TRBJ2-2; cdr3_nt: TGTGCCAGTCTATCAGAGCCGGGGGAGGTCACCGGGGAGCTGTTTTTT; cdr3_aa: CASLSEPGEVTGELFF
d_call: TRBD1; clone_size: NA; v_call: TRBV28; j_call: TRBJ1-2; cdr3_nt: TGTGCCAGCAGTCCAACGGGACAGGGACTCTATGGCTACACCTTC; cdr3_aa: CASSPTGQGLYGYTF
d_call: TRBD1; clone_size: NA; v_call: TRBV25-1; j_call: TRBJ1-3; cdr3_nt: TGTGCCAGCAGTCGGAGGGACAGGGATGGAAACACCATATATTTT; cdr3_aa: CASSRRDRDGNTIYF
d_call: NA; clone_size: NA; v_call: TRBV2; j_call: TRBJ1-5; cdr3_nt: TGTGCCAGCATGATACAGGGTGCCCATCAGCCCCAGCATTTT; cdr3_aa: CASMIQGAHQPQHF
d_call: TRBD1; clone_size: NA; v_call: TRBV10-3; j_call: TRBJ1-5; cdr3_nt: TGTGCCATGGGGACAGGAGACCTCAATCAGCCCCAGCATTTT; cdr3_aa: CAMGTGDLNQPQHF
d_call: TRBD1; clone_size: once; v_call: TRBV19; j_call: TRBJ1-5; cdr3_nt: TGTGCCAGTAGTCCACAACAGGGGTCGGTCCAGCCCCAGCATTTT; cdr3_aa: CASSPQQGSVQPQHF
d_call: NA; clone_size: NA; v_call: TRBV5-1; j_call: TRBJ2-1; cdr3_nt: TGCGCCAGCAGCTTGGGCCAGTACAATGAGCAGTTCTTC; cdr3_aa: CASSLGQYNEQFF
d_call: NA; clone_size: NA; v_call: TRBV19; j_call: TRBJ1-5; cdr3_nt: TGTGCCAGTAGTAGGCCGCGGCAAAACCAGCCCCAGCATTTT; cdr3_aa: CASSRPRQNQPQHF
d_call: TRBD1; clone_size: NA; v_call: TRBV18; j_call: TRBJ2-2; cdr3_nt: TGTGCCAGCTCACCACGGGACAGGGGGTTGAACACCGGGGAGCTGTTTTTT; cdr3_aa: CASSPRDRGLNTGELFF
d_call: TRBD2; clone_size: NA; v_call: TRBV10-2; j_call: TRBJ2-2; cdr3_nt: TGCGCCAGCAGTGGAAGCGGGGGGGCCGCCGGGGAGCTGTTTTTT; cdr3_aa: CASSGSGGAAGELFF
d_call: TRBD2; clone_size: NA; v_call: TRBV10-3; j_call: TRBJ2-3; cdr3_nt: TGTGCCATCAGAGAGGGAGGGGTCGGCACAGATACGCAGTATTTT; cdr3_aa: CAIREGGVGTDTQYF
d_call: TRBD1; clone_size: NA; v_call: TRBV28; j_call: TRBJ1-2; cdr3_nt: TGTGCCAGCAGCTCAGGGGGCGCTAACTATGGCTACACCTTC; cdr3_aa: CASSSGGANYGYTF
d_call: NA; clone_size: NA; v_call: TRBV25-1; j_call: TRBJ2-7; cdr3_nt: TGTGCCAGCAACATGGCGGGGTCCTACGAGCAGTACTTC; cdr3_aa: CASNMAGSYEQYF
d_call: NA; clone_size: NA; v_call: TRBV11-2; j_call: TRBJ2-7; cdr3_nt: TGTGCCAGCAGCTCAATATTCGTAAAACTAGCTAGTAGCTACGAGCAGTACTTC; cdr3_aa: CASSSIFVKLASSYEQYF
d_call: NA; clone_size: NA; v_call: TRBV7-9; j_call: TRBJ2-1; cdr3_nt: TGTGCCAGCAGGTTGGAAGCATCGGGTGAGCAGTTCTTC; cdr3_aa: CASRLEASGEQFF
d_call: TRBD1; clone_size: NA; v_call: TRBV6-5; j_call: TRBJ1-5; cdr3_nt: TGTGCCAGCAGCGACAGGGGCGTTAACAATCAGCCCCAGCATTTT; cdr3_aa: CASSDRGVNNQPQHF
d_call: NA; clone_size: NA; v_call: TRBV5-6; j_call: TRBJ2-7; cdr3_nt: TGTGCCAGCAGCTTCGGGAGTAGGAACGAGCAGTACTTC; cdr3_aa: CASSFGSRNEQYF
d_call: NA; clone_size: NA; v_call: TRBV12-3/TRBV12-4; j_call: TRBJ2-5; cdr3_nt: TGTGCCAGCAGTTTCCCAGGGAGGGAGACCCAGTACTTC; cdr3_aa: CASSFPGRETQYF
d_call: TRBD1; clone_size: NA; v_call: TRBV2; j_call: TRBJ2-7; cdr3_nt: TGTGCCAGCAGCTGGACCGGGACAGGAGGCGAGCAGTACTTC; cdr3_aa: CASSWTGTGGEQYF
d_call: NA; clone_size: NA; v_call: TRBV4-2; j_call: TRBJ1-4; cdr3_nt: TGTGCCAGCAGCCAAGGTCAGGGTTGGGAAAAACTGTTTTTT; cdr3_aa: CASSQGQGWEKLFF
d_call: TRBD1; clone_size: NA; v_call: TRBV28; j_call: TRBJ1-5; cdr3_nt: TGTGCCAGCAGAGACGGGACAGGGGTGGGCAATCAGCCCCAGCATTTT; cdr3_aa: CASRDGTGVGNQPQHF
d_call: TRBD2; clone_size: NA; v_call: TRBV4-2; j_call: TRBJ2-5; cdr3_nt: TGTGCCAGCAGCCCGACGACTAGCGGGGGTGCCCAGTACTTC; cdr3_aa: CASSPTTSGGAQYF
d_call: NA; clone_size: NA; v_call: TRBV14; j_call: TRBJ1-2; cdr3_nt: TGTGCCAGCAGCCCACGGACAGTGGGAGGCTACACCTTC; cdr3_aa: CASSPRTVGGYTF
d_call: NA; clone_size: once; v_call: TRBV2; j_call: TRBJ2-1; cdr3_nt: TGTGCCAGCACCCGATACCCAGGCGCTGAGCAGTTCTTC; cdr3_aa: CASTRYPGAEQFF
d_call: NA; clone_size: few; v_call: TRBV12-3/TRBV12-4; j_call: TRBJ1-1; cdr3_nt: TGTGCCAGCAGCCTGGTGACCGGGGAAGCTTTCTTT; cdr3_aa: CASSLVTGEAFF
d_call: TRBD2; clone_size: NA; v_call: TRBV14; j_call: TRBJ2-2; cdr3_nt: TGTGCCAGCAGCTTAACTAGCGGTCCCACCGGGGAGCTGTTTTTT; cdr3_aa: CASSLTSGPTGELFF
d_call: NA; clone_size: NA; v_call: TRBV4-2; j_call: TRBJ1-3; cdr3_nt: TGTGCCAGCAGCCAACTTGGAAACACCATATATTTT; cdr3_aa: CASSQLGNTIYF
d_call: NA; clone_size: NA; v_call: TRBV7-3; j_call: TRBJ1-2; cdr3_nt: TGTGCCAGCAGCCCGGCCAGGGACAATGGCTACACCTTC; cdr3_aa: CASSPARDNGYTF
d_call: NA; clone_size: few; v_call: TRBV6-2/TRBV6-3; j_call: TRBJ2-5; cdr3_nt: TGTGCCAGCAGTTACGTCGCGGGGACCCAAGAGACCCAGTACTTC; cdr3_aa: CASSYVAGTQETQYF
d_call: NA; clone_size: NA; v_call: TRBV5-1; j_call: TRBJ1-2; cdr3_nt: TGCGCCAGCAGCATAGACGGGTATGGCTACACCTTC; cdr3_aa: CASSIDGYGYTF
d_call: NA; clone_size: NA; v_call: TRBV12-5; j_call: TRBJ2-7; cdr3_nt: TGTGCTAGTGGTCCGGGTCATTCCTACGAGCAGTACTTC; cdr3_aa: CASGPGHSYEQYF